This entry is about one T cell receptor beta chain. Its specificity is not known. There were no patients who had received any treatment before thyroid surgery. The data were obtained in a study of metastatic and nonmetastatic thyroid tumors. About the study: Samples came from malignant and benign thyroid patients, and repertoires were compared across blood and tumor or nodule tissue. Study-wide points: It was reported that TCR beta diversity was significantly higher in malignant thyroid tumors than benign nodules, in blood and tumor.

Original methodology: The study's classifier, a distant-metastasis tool for papillary thyroid cancer, was built using CDR3 differences across clinicopathological groups. TCRdb re-processed the PCR reads through MiXCR. TCRdb, not the original authors, processed these V and J calls. The sample has more than 70,000 clones; around 7.8% are singletons. This TCR came from a female donor with papillary thyroid cancer or a benign thyroid nodule (not recorded which). Some clones in this sample may be carry-over from other donors' samples. The sample taken for sequencing was blood.

CDR3 residues: CASSRPGLAGGGPGSQFF. In DNA, the CDR3 is TGTGCCAGCAGTAGACCGGGACTAGCGGGGGGCGGCCCCGGTAGTCAGTTCTTC. The gene calls are TRBV6-2 or TRBV6-3 and TRBJ2-1, with 15 bases identical to TRBD2. Trimming at V came to 5 bases and at J to 13 bases, leaving 18 bases not matched to a gene. The CDR3 runs to 18 residues. Germline values: CDR1 MNHEY, CDR2 SVGEGT.